This TCR beta chain was retrieved from a study of OX40 agonist ivuxolimab in advanced cancers. CDR1 SGHTA and CDR2 FQGNSA come from the germline V gene. CDR3 length: 14 residues. V shed 0 bases and J 3 bases; nucleotides not matched to a gene: 2. The table came from immunoSEQ multiplex PCR; TCRdb's copy has only in-frame clones and leaves some out. Among 50,000 to 70,000 clones, roughly 92% were seen once, and the ten largest hold around a sixth. This sequence originates from an adult with an advanced solid tumor such as melanoma, head and neck, liver or kidney cancer. The V call is TRBV7-2, the J call TRBJ2-7; 7 nucleotides align to TRBD2. The material was CD4+ or CD8+ T cells sorted from blood, obtained in a trial of the OX40 agonist ivuxolimab. Here the CDR3 reads CASSLAASGYEQYF. The CDR3 DNA follows: TGTGCCAGCAGCTTAGCAGCTAGCGGCTACGAGCAGTACTTC.